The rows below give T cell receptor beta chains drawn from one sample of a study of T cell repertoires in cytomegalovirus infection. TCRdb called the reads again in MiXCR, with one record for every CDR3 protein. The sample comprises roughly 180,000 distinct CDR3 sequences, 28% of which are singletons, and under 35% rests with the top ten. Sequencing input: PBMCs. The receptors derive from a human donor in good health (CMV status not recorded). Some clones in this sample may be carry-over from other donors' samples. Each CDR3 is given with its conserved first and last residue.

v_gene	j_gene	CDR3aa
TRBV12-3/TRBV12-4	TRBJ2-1	CASSFSTSGDGEQFF
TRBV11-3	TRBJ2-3	CASSLRQGATDTQYF
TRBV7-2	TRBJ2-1	CASNLGTSGGNEQFF
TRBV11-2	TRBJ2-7	CASSLDSRSSYEQYF
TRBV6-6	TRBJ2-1	CASSYRGGNEQFF
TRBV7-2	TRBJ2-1	CASSPRLAGGRPEQFF
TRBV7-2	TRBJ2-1	CASSGQGTDNEQFF
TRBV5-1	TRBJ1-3	CASSLTGVGNTIYF
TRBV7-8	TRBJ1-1	CVSSRGGRDTEAFF
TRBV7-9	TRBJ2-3	CASSLVRTTDTQYF
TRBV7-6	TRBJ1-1	CASSWGDQNTEAFF
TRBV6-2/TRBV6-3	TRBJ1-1	CASGMEHWMNTEAFF
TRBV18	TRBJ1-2	CASSPEQGEDLSYTF
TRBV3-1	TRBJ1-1	CASSLRGRGGTEAFF
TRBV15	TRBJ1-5	CATSRGFYSDQPQHF
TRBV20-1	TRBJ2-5	CSARGGGETQYF